Shown below are 8 T cell receptor beta chains from a single sample sequenced in a study of blood T cell repertoires in COVID-19. The protocol was immunoSEQ multiplex PCR, while the TCRdb copy is restricted to in-frame clones and leaves out a portion. Seen here are just under 80,000 clones, around 84% observed once, and the top ten hold about 11%. Sequenced: peripheral blood. The receptors originated from a human donor in a cohort sampled during active COVID-19.

As to this clone: The DNA is left out, because the CDR3 cannot be placed on it with certainty; the CDR3 is given as TCRdb lists it. The genes are TRBV21-1 and TRBJ2-7; the table's TRBD2 call for D was not verified on the DNA. TRBV21-1 is tagged as a pseudogene. The CDR3 is made up of 17 amino acids, end residues included. Here the CDR3 reads CASSKGVAGGNSYEQYF.

The rearrangement uses TRBV7-8 and TRBJ2-7, with D possibly matching TRBD2 (7 bases). CDR1 and CDR2 (germline): SGHVS, FQNEAQ. The CDR3 extends over 16 amino acids. V was cut by 6 bases and J by 5 bases, with 23 bases left in between. The CDR3 here is CASRRLGEGGTHEQYF. The CDR3 nucleotides are TGTGCCAGCAGACGTTTGGGGGAGGGGGGGACCCACGAGCAGTACTTC.

V is TRBV9 and J is TRBJ2-3; tentative D call: TRBD2 (6 bases). Trimming took off 3 bases at V and 4 bases at J, with 12 bases between the two ends. Germline V lookup: CDR1 SGDLS, CDR2 YYNGEE. The CDR3 is 14 residues long. The CDR3 DNA sequence: TGTGCCAGCAGCGCCCTGGGGGGTCCAGATACGCAGTATTTT. Its translation is CASSALGGPDTQYF.

V gene TRBV18 combines with J gene TRBJ2-5; D gene ambiguous. V dropped 3 bases and J dropped 1 base, with 3 bases sitting between them. The CDR3 contains 12 residues. CDR1 KGHSH and CDR2 LQKENI come from the germline V gene. The CDR3 protein is CASSPIQETQYF. The CDR3 nucleotides are TGTGCCAGCTCACCTATCCAAGAGACCCAGTACTTC.

V usage is TRBV12-1 and J usage is TRBJ2-1; no DNA check was done on the table's D call, TRBD2. TRBV12-1 is a known pseudogene. The CDR3 is 12 amino acids. As DNA, the CDR3 is TGTGCCAGCTTACTGAGGGAGAATGAGCAGTTCTTC. Translating it yields CASLLRENEQFF.

The V gene is TRBV28, the J gene TRBJ2-6; 9 bases are shared with TRBD1. The length of the CDR3 is 19 residues. Trimming cost V 1 base and J 2 bases; bases outside gene matches: 9. Germline CDR1 is MDHEN and CDR2 is SYDVKM. DNA of the CDR3: TGTGCCAGCAGTTTATCAAGGTCGGGACAGGGACCTGGGGCCAACGTCCTGACTTTC. It encodes CASSLSRSGQGPGANVLTF.

The chain joins TRBV1 to TRBJ2-2; the D call in the table, TRBD2, was not verified against the DNA. TRBV1 is tagged as a pseudogene. This CDR3 has 17 amino acids. CDR3 bases: TGCACCAGCAGCCAAAAGAATAAGCTTGCGAACACCGGGGAGCTGTTTTTT. Amino acid sequence: CTSSQKNKLANTGELFF.

The chain uses TRBV3-1 (or the pseudogene TRBV3-2) and TRBJ1-2, with D possibly TRBD1 on 5 matching bases. The V end was cut by 2 bases, the J end by 5 bases, with 18 bases between. Germline loops: CDR1 LGHDT, CDR2 YNNKEL (reference sequence). There are 16 residues in the CDR3. The CDR3 coding sequence is TGTGCCAGCAGCCAAAGGGGAGGCTCCTCTGCTTATGGCTACACCTTC. Protein: CASSQRGGSSAYGYTF.